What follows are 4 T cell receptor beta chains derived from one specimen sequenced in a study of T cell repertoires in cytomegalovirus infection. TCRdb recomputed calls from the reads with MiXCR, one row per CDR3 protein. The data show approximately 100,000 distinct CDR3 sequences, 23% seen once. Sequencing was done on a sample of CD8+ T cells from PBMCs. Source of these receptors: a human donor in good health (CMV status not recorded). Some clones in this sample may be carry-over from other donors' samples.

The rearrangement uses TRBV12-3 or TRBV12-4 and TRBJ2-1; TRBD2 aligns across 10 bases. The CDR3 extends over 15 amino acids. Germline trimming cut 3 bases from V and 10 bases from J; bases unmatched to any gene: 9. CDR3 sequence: CASSFGLAGVYEQFF. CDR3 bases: TGTGCCAGCAGTTTCGGCCTAGCGGGAGTATACGAGCAGTTCTTC.

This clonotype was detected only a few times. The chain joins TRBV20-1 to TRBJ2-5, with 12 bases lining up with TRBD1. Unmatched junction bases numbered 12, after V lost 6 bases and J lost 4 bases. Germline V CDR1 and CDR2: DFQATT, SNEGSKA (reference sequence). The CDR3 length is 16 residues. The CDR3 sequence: CSAPVPPGQGAETQYF. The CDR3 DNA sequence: TGCAGTGCGCCAGTCCCCCCGGGACAGGGGGCAGAGACCCAGTACTTC.

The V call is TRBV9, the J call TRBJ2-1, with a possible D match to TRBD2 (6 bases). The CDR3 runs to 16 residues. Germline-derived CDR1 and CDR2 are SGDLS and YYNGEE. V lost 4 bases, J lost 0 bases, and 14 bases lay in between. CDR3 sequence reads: CASSPLAASSYNEQFF. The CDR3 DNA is TGTGCCAGCAGCCCCTTAGCGGCTAGCTCCTACAATGAGCAGTTCTTC. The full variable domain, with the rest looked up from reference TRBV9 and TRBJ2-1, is DSGVTQTPKHLITATGQRVTLRCSPRSGDLSVYWYQQSLDQGLQFLIQYYNGEERAKGNILERFSAQQFPDLHSELNLSSLELGDSALYFCASSPLAASSYNEQFFGPGTRLTVL.

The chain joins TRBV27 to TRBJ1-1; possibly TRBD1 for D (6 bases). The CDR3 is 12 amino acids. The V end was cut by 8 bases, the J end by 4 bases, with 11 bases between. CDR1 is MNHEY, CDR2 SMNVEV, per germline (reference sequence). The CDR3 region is CASSGESTEAFF. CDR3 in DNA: TGTGCCAGCTCAGGGGAGAGCACTGAAGCTTTCTTT.